These T cell receptor beta chains were read from a single sample in a study of HIV-infected patients and healthy controls. MiXCR, run by TCRdb on the 5' RACE reads, gives a single entry per CDR3 protein. The sample lists approximately 6,000 distinct CDR3 sequences; about 10% were seen once. The starting material was blood, obtained before antiretroviral therapy. Every receptor here comes from an adult with HIV infection. Both conserved end residues are part of each CDR3. D genes are given only for firm matches. Clone size is not always given. Where it is, it says once, few, many or a class for expanded clones.

size: few; V: TRBV16; D: TRBD1; length: 16; J: TRBJ1-1; CDR3: CASSQGISSRDRATFF; DNA: TGTGCCAGCAGCCAAGGAATTTCGTCCCGGGACAGGGCAACTTTCTTT
size: medium-sized; V: TRBV29-1; D: NA; length: 13; J: TRBJ1-4; CDR3: CSVERDSNEKLFF; DNA: TGCAGCGTTGAACGCGACAGCAATGAAAAACTGTTTTTT
size: medium-sized; V: TRBV5-1; D: TRBD2; length: 14; J: TRBJ2-1; CDR3: CASSLVLAGGEQFF; DNA: TGCGCCAGCAGCTTGGTACTAGCGGGAGGTGAGCAGTTCTTC
size: many; V: TRBV25-1; D: TRBD1; length: 14; J: TRBJ1-1; CDR3: CASSWGQGAGEAFF; DNA: TGTGCCAGCAGTTGGGGACAGGGGGCAGGTGAAGCTTTCTTT
size: many; V: TRBV6-5; D: NA; length: 14; J: TRBJ1-1; CDR3: CASSQGPEATEAFF; DNA: TGTGCCAGCAGCCAGGGCCCGGAGGCAACTGAAGCTTTCTTT
size: medium-sized; V: TRBV14; D: NA; length: 15; J: TRBJ2-1; CDR3: CASSQNGIPYNEQFF; DNA: TGTGCCAGCAGCCAGAACGGGATACCGTACAATGAGCAGTTCTTC
size: medium-sized; V: TRBV10-1; D: NA; length: 13; J: TRBJ2-5; CDR3: CASSETREETQYF; DNA: TGCGCCAGCAGTGAGACTAGGGAAGAGACCCAGTACTTC
size: many; V: TRBV6-6; D: NA; length: 18; J: TRBJ1-4; CDR3: CASSYSKDVWATNEKLFF; DNA: TGTGCCAGCAGTTACTCGAAAGATGTCTGGGCAACTAATGAAAAACTGTTTTTT
size: medium-sized; V: TRBV11-2; D: TRBD1; length: 12; J: TRBJ1-1; CDR3: CASSLWQGEAFF; DNA: TGTGCCAGCAGCCTATGGCAGGGGGAGGCTTTCTTT
size: many; V: TRBV7-2; D: NA; length: 15; J: TRBJ1-1; CDR3: CASSLSDSMETEAFF; DNA: TGTGCCAGCAGCTTATCTGACAGTATGGAAACTGAAGCTTTCTTT
size: medium-sized; V: TRBV11-1; D: TRBD1; length: 13; J: TRBJ1-1; CDR3: CASSPGGITEAFF; DNA: TGTGCCAGCAGCCCAGGGGGGATCACTGAAGCTTTCTTT
size: NA; V: TRBV4-2; D: TRBD2; length: 17; J: TRBJ2-3; CDR3: CASSSGTSGKGADTQYF; DNA: TGTGCCAGCAGCTCCGGGACTAGCGGGAAGGGTGCAGATACGCAGTATTTT
size: few; V: TRBV5-6; D: TRBD1; length: 13; J: TRBJ1-2; CDR3: CASSVDRAYGYTF; DNA: TGTGCCAGCAGTGTGGACAGGGCCTATGGCTACACCTTC